This section outlines one T cell receptor (beta chain) sequence together with its context. Source study methods: Using reference gene primer amplification, nucleated cell counts were estimated. TCRdb keeps only in-frame clones here, not all; method: immunoSEQ multiplex PCR. Clonal size and the V and J genes are those of that table, whereas D and trimming came from the DNA. The sample has about 37,000 clones, around 86% seen once. These data are taken from a study of blood T cell repertoires in COVID-19. Study summary: Sites in the United States, Italy and Spain provided acute and convalescent COVID-19 samples. T cells, B-cell-depleted T cells, or PBMCs supplied cDNA or gDNA.

Per the germline V gene, CDR1 is MNHNS and CDR2 is SASEGT. Trimming cost V 4 bases and J 1 base; bases outside gene matches: 10. The length of the CDR3 is 18 residues. The TCR was taken from a human donor in a cohort sampled during active COVID-19. Input material: peripheral blood. The rearrangement links TRBV6-1 to TRBJ2-7; 13 positions agree with TRBD2. The CDR3 DNA reads as TGTGCCAGCAGTGGAACTAGCGGGGGGGCCTTAGGGTCCTACGAGCAGTACTTC. Protein sequence: CASSGTSGGALGSYEQYF.